This is a list of T cell receptor beta chains from one sample in a study of regulatory T cells in long-lasting Graves disease. TCRdb itself ran the multiplex PCR reads through MiXCR, one entry per CDR3 protein. The table lists about 340,000 distinct CDR3 sequences, around 20% of them singletons, with less than 35% in the top ten. The sequencing used peripheral blood mononuclear cells (PBMCs), collected when the disease was refractory, from a patient treated with antithyroid drugs. The source is a female donor with Graves disease. The CDR3 runs from the conserved cysteine through the conserved F or W. Fields, in order: J gene, V gene, clone size, D gene, CDR3 protein, CDR3 DNA. A D gene is named only where the DNA matches it firmly. Part of the rows lack a size; the others show once, few, many or a class for expanded clones.

j_gene: TRBJ2-3; v_gene: TRBV6-5; abundance: .; d_gene: .; CDR3aa: CASSYSGGTAGTDTQYF; CDR3nt: TGTGCCAGCAGTTACTCGGGGGGGACAGCGGGCACAGATACGCAGTATTTT
j_gene: TRBJ1-2; v_gene: TRBV30; abundance: many; d_gene: .; CDR3aa: CAWFPLDFYGYTF; CDR3nt: TGTGCCTGGTTCCCCCTGGACTTCTATGGCTACACCTTC
j_gene: TRBJ1-1; v_gene: TRBV19; abundance: .; d_gene: .; CDR3aa: CASSIVARTAEAFF; CDR3nt: TGTGCCAGTAGTATAGTCGCCCGGACCGCTGAAGCTTTCTTT
j_gene: TRBJ1-5; v_gene: TRBV27; abundance: many; d_gene: TRBD1; CDR3aa: CASSPGRQGAGSNQPQHF; CDR3nt: TGTGCCAGCAGTCCCGGTAGACAGGGGGCCGGGAGCAATCAGCCCCAGCATTTT
j_gene: TRBJ2-7; v_gene: TRBV11-2; abundance: many; d_gene: .; CDR3aa: CASSLAQLYEQYF; CDR3nt: TGTGCCAGCAGCTTAGCACAGCTATACGAGCAGTACTTC
j_gene: TRBJ2-5; v_gene: TRBV28; abundance: many; d_gene: .; CDR3aa: CASSTPRMGETQYF; CDR3nt: TGTGCCAGCAGTACTCCCAGGATGGGGGAGACCCAGTACTTC
j_gene: TRBJ1-4; v_gene: TRBV9; abundance: few; d_gene: .; CDR3aa: CASSVGTSATNEKLFF; CDR3nt: TGTGCCAGCAGCGTAGGGACGTCTGCAACTAATGAAAAACTGTTTTTT
j_gene: TRBJ2-7; v_gene: TRBV29-1; abundance: .; d_gene: .; CDR3aa: CSVKGLLQEQYF; CDR3nt: TGCAGCGTTAAAGGACTGCTCCAGGAGCAGTACTTC
j_gene: TRBJ2-5; v_gene: TRBV7-7; abundance: few; d_gene: TRBD1; CDR3aa: CASSLGLNRGHETQYF; CDR3nt: TGTGCTAGCAGCTTGGGCCTCAACAGGGGGCACGAGACCCAGTACTTC
j_gene: TRBJ2-7; v_gene: TRBV28; abundance: many; d_gene: .; CDR3aa: CASSPRFLGSYEQYF; CDR3nt: TGTGCCAGCAGTCCCCGGTTCCTCGGCTCCTACGAGCAGTACTTC
j_gene: TRBJ2-7; v_gene: TRBV4-1; abundance: .; d_gene: TRBD2; CDR3aa: CASSPRGVPSGTSGRASPFYEQYF; CDR3nt: TGCGCCAGCAGCCCGCGCGGGGTTCCCTCCGGGACTAGCGGGAGGGCGTCTCCCTTCTACGAGCAGTACTTC
j_gene: TRBJ2-5; v_gene: TRBV6-1; abundance: many; d_gene: .; CDR3aa: CASNKRQARETQYF; CDR3nt: TGTGCCAGCAACAAACGGCAGGCCCGGGAGACCCAGTACTTC
j_gene: TRBJ2-7; v_gene: TRBV7-2; abundance: many; d_gene: .; CDR3aa: CASSLDLRGQYF; CDR3nt: TGTGCCAGCAGCTTAGACCTAAGAGGGCAGTACTTC
j_gene: TRBJ2-7; v_gene: TRBV6-5; abundance: .; d_gene: TRBD2; CDR3aa: CASSYGERGGYEQYF; CDR3nt: TGTGCCAGCAGTTACGGCGAGCGGGGGGGCTACGAGCAGTACTTC
j_gene: TRBJ2-7; v_gene: TRBV6-4; abundance: .; d_gene: TRBD2; CDR3aa: CASSEKAGAPYEQYF; CDR3nt: TGTGCCAGCAGTGAAAAAGCGGGAGCGCCCTACGAGCAGTACTTC
j_gene: TRBJ1-5; v_gene: TRBV20-1; abundance: .; d_gene: .; CDR3aa: CSASSGGVRGNQPQHF; CDR3nt: TGCAGTGCTTCGAGCGGCGGGGTAAGAGGCAATCAGCCCCAGCATTTT
j_gene: TRBJ2-7; v_gene: TRBV28; abundance: many; d_gene: .; CDR3aa: CASSLTVPRGEQYF; CDR3nt: TGTGCCAGCAGCCTGACAGTACCAAGGGGCGAGCAGTACTTC
j_gene: TRBJ2-1; v_gene: TRBV12-5; abundance: .; d_gene: .; CDR3aa: CASGVQRAVYNEQFF; CDR3nt: TGTGCTAGTGGGGTACAGCGGGCGGTCTACAATGAGCAGTTCTTC
j_gene: TRBJ2-1; v_gene: TRBV9; abundance: .; d_gene: .; CDR3aa: CASSEDRSYNEQFF; CDR3nt: TGTGCCAGCAGCGAGGACAGATCCTACAATGAGCAGTTCTTC
j_gene: TRBJ2-5; v_gene: TRBV7-8; abundance: many; d_gene: .; CDR3aa: CASSPDGWSVETQYF; CDR3nt: TGTGCCAGCAGTCCCGACGGCTGGAGCGTGGAGACCCAGTACTTC
j_gene: TRBJ2-7; v_gene: TRBV3-1; abundance: .; d_gene: TRBD1; CDR3aa: CASSHRDRQPYEQYF; CDR3nt: TGTGCCAGCAGCCACCGGGACAGGCAACCCTACGAGCAGTACTTC
j_gene: TRBJ2-5; v_gene: TRBV28; abundance: .; d_gene: .; CDR3aa: CANSLWVGETQYF; CDR3nt: TGTGCCAACAGTTTGTGGGTAGGGGAGACCCAGTACTTC
j_gene: TRBJ1-2; v_gene: TRBV12-3/TRBV12-4; abundance: .; d_gene: .; CDR3aa: CASSLSQGSGYTF; CDR3nt: TGTGCCAGCAGTTTGAGTCAGGGGAGCGGCTACACCTTC
j_gene: TRBJ2-7; v_gene: TRBV5-1; abundance: .; d_gene: TRBD1; CDR3aa: CASSSLPDRKRDEQYF; CDR3nt: TGCGCCAGCAGCTCTCTACCGGACAGGAAACGTGACGAGCAGTACTTC
j_gene: TRBJ2-7; v_gene: TRBV6-5; abundance: many; d_gene: TRBD2; CDR3aa: CASSYRGYRWEGGSYEQYF; CDR3nt: TGTGCCAGCAGTTACCGGGGCTATCGGTGGGAGGGTGGGTCCTACGAGCAGTACTTC
j_gene: TRBJ2-3; v_gene: TRBV28; abundance: .; d_gene: TRBD2; CDR3aa: CASTAGGASTDTQYF; CDR3nt: TGTGCCAGCACAGCGGGAGGGGCCAGCACAGATACGCAGTATTTT
j_gene: TRBJ1-4; v_gene: TRBV18; abundance: many; d_gene: TRBD1; CDR3aa: CASSRVDRDEKLFF; CDR3nt: TGTGCCAGCTCACGCGTGGACAGGGATGAAAAACTGTTTTTT
j_gene: TRBJ2-2; v_gene: TRBV28; abundance: .; d_gene: .; CDR3aa: CASSFLVRVSGELFF; CDR3nt: TGTGCCAGCAGTTTTTTAGTACGGGTGTCCGGGGAGCTGTTTTTT
j_gene: TRBJ1-1; v_gene: TRBV3-1; abundance: many; d_gene: TRBD1; CDR3aa: CASSPEPRQGWITEAFF; CDR3nt: TGTGCCAGCAGCCCAGAACCAAGACAGGGGTGGATCACTGAAGCTTTCTTT
j_gene: TRBJ1-2; v_gene: TRBV2; abundance: many; d_gene: .; CDR3aa: CASSPTENYGYTF; CDR3nt: TGTGCCAGCAGCCCAACAGAGAACTATGGCTACACCTTC
j_gene: TRBJ1-2; v_gene: TRBV13; abundance: many; d_gene: TRBD1; CDR3aa: CASSPSTGRYGYTF; CDR3nt: TGTGCCAGCAGCCCGTCGACAGGGCGCTATGGCTACACCTTC
j_gene: TRBJ1-2; v_gene: TRBV4-1; abundance: few; d_gene: .; CDR3aa: CASSQGREDPSHGYTF; CDR3nt: TGCGCCAGCAGCCAAGGCCGGGAAGACCCATCCCATGGCTACACCTTC
j_gene: TRBJ1-4; v_gene: TRBV9; abundance: .; d_gene: .; CDR3aa: CASSPSRLNEKLFF; CDR3nt: TGTGCCAGCAGCCCGTCCCGTTTGAATGAAAAACTGTTTTTT
j_gene: TRBJ1-2; v_gene: TRBV27; abundance: many; d_gene: .; CDR3aa: CASSLRRDSGGYTF; CDR3nt: TGTGCCAGCAGTTTAAGGAGGGATTCGGGAGGCTACACCTTC
j_gene: TRBJ2-5; v_gene: TRBV29-1; abundance: many; d_gene: TRBD2; CDR3aa: CSVEVGGTSMKTQYF; CDR3nt: TGCAGCGTTGAAGTGGGGGGGACTAGCATGAAGACCCAGTACTTC
j_gene: TRBJ1-4; v_gene: TRBV14; abundance: few; d_gene: .; CDR3aa: CASSQLQGRLDEKLFF; CDR3nt: TGTGCCAGCAGCCAACTTCAGGGACGGTTAGATGAAAAACTGTTTTTT
j_gene: TRBJ1-5; v_gene: TRBV18; abundance: many; d_gene: TRBD1; CDR3aa: CASSPRQGAFQPQHF; CDR3nt: TGTGCCAGCTCACCACGGCAGGGGGCATTCCAGCCCCAGCATTTT
j_gene: TRBJ2-7; v_gene: TRBV7-9; abundance: .; d_gene: TRBD2; CDR3aa: CASSIRRGASYEQYF; CDR3nt: TGTGCCAGCAGCATCCGGCGGGGGGCGTCCTACGAGCAGTACTTC
j_gene: TRBJ2-2; v_gene: TRBV2; abundance: few; d_gene: TRBD1; CDR3aa: CASRVDRVTGELFF; CDR3nt: TGTGCCAGCAGGGTCGACAGGGTCACCGGGGAGCTGTTTTTT
j_gene: TRBJ2-7; v_gene: TRBV13; abundance: many; d_gene: .; CDR3aa: CASSLILSSYEQYF; CDR3nt: TGTGCCAGCAGCTTAATATTGTCCTCCTACGAGCAGTACTTC
j_gene: TRBJ2-1; v_gene: TRBV20-1; abundance: .; d_gene: TRBD2; CDR3aa: CSAPLAGPYNEQFF; CDR3nt: TGCAGTGCTCCTCTAGCGGGGCCCTACAATGAGCAGTTCTTC
j_gene: TRBJ1-6; v_gene: TRBV5-1; abundance: few; d_gene: .; CDR3aa: CASSFSGREASPLHF; CDR3nt: TGCGCCAGCAGCTTCTCCGGACGGGAGGCTTCACCCCTCCACTTT
j_gene: TRBJ2-7; v_gene: TRBV28; abundance: many; d_gene: TRBD1; CDR3aa: CASSPGTDKYEQYF; CDR3nt: TGTGCCAGCAGTCCCGGGACAGATAAGTACGAGCAGTACTTC
j_gene: TRBJ1-1; v_gene: TRBV12-5; abundance: .; d_gene: TRBD1; CDR3aa: CASGLVRRGTGRRDTEAFF; CDR3nt: TGTGCTAGTGGTTTGGTAAGGAGAGGGACAGGGAGACGGGACACTGAAGCTTTCTTT
j_gene: TRBJ1-5; v_gene: TRBV30; abundance: .; d_gene: TRBD1; CDR3aa: CAWGRDRGVQPQHF; CDR3nt: TGTGCCTGGGGCCGGGACAGGGGTGTTCAGCCCCAGCATTTT
j_gene: TRBJ2-2; v_gene: TRBV5-5; abundance: few; d_gene: .; CDR3aa: CASSLDNWTPNTGELFF; CDR3nt: TGTGCCAGCAGCTTGGATAACTGGACACCCAACACCGGGGAGCTGTTTTTT
j_gene: TRBJ1-1; v_gene: TRBV27; abundance: many; d_gene: .; CDR3aa: CASSFLGSRNTEAFF; CDR3nt: TGTGCCAGCAGTTTCTTGGGCAGTAGGAACACTGAAGCTTTCTTT
j_gene: TRBJ1-1; v_gene: TRBV11-2; abundance: many; d_gene: .; CDR3aa: CASGWGTEAFF; CDR3nt: TGTGCCAGCGGGTGGGGGACTGAAGCTTTCTTT
j_gene: TRBJ1-1; v_gene: TRBV19; abundance: many; d_gene: .; CDR3aa: CASTHFSKGFTEAFF; CDR3nt: TGTGCCAGTACTCACTTTTCTAAGGGCTTCACTGAAGCTTTCTTT
j_gene: TRBJ1-1; v_gene: TRBV10-3; abundance: .; d_gene: .; CDR3aa: CAIRDYTPILNTEAFF; CDR3nt: TGTGCCATACGGGACTACACACCCATTTTGAACACTGAAGCTTTCTTT